This T cell receptor beta chain was captured in a study of blood T cell repertoires in COVID-19. Study details: The samples span acute and convalescent COVID-19 from the United States, Italy and Spain.

V gave up 2 bases and J gave up 5 bases, with 10 bases separating them. The CDR3 length is 13 residues. Germline V gives CDR1 SEHNR, CDR2 FQNEAQ (reference sequence). The assay was immunoSEQ multiplex PCR, and TCRdb's table has in-frame clones only and misses some. The sample carries around 300,000 clones, around 88% recorded once. The TCR sequence derives from a woman aged 30 to 39 with COVID-19, enrolled during active disease. The V call is TRBV7-9, the J call TRBJ2-7; maybe TRBD2 (5 bases). Specimen: peripheral blood. CDR3 DNA: TGTGCCAGCAGCTTATGGTCGGGGAACGAGCAGTACTTC. It translates to CASSLWSGNEQYF. Full variable domain (missing parts from reference TRBV7-9 and TRBJ2-7): DTGVSQNPRHKITKRGQNVTFRCDPISEHNRLYWYRQTLGQGPEFLTYFQNEAQLEKSRLLSDRFSAERPKGSFSTLEIQRTEQGDSAMYLCASSLWSGNEQYFGPGTRLTVT.